These T cell receptor beta chains were read from a single sample in a study of cytomegalovirus exposure and HLA in healthy donors. The table came from immunoSEQ multiplex PCR; TCRdb's copy has only in-frame clones and leaves some out. The repertoire consists of about 140,000 clones, with roughly 80% occurring once and the leading ten covering 3.5% to 4.5%. What was sequenced was PBMCs. The receptor source for this set is a woman aged 40 to 50 in good health and CMV-seropositive. Both conserved end residues are trimmed from each CDR3.

cdr3_length: 13; v_call: TRBV28; cdr3_aa: ASSLAGQGSSPLH
cdr3_length: 13; v_call: TRBV11-2; cdr3_aa: ASGLAGSGTGELF
cdr3_length: 10; v_call: TRBV11-2; cdr3_aa: ASSPTSYEQY
cdr3_length: 13; v_call: TRBV2; cdr3_aa: ASRRADSYNSPLH
cdr3_length: 11; v_call: TRBV4-3; cdr3_aa: ASSQVQGGEAF
cdr3_length: 12; v_call: TRBV27; cdr3_aa: ASSLSGRANEQY
cdr3_length: 13; v_call: TRBV7-2; cdr3_aa: ASSLVGRGDQPQH
cdr3_length: 12; v_call: TRBV14; cdr3_aa: ASSLGAGVNEQF
cdr3_length: 12; v_call: TRBV27; cdr3_aa: ASSLLKGASEAF
cdr3_length: 14; v_call: TRBV6-5; cdr3_aa: ASSYRGRATSYEQY
cdr3_length: 11; v_call: TRBV10-3; cdr3_aa: AIRQGANEKLF
cdr3_length: 15; v_call: TRBV2; cdr3_aa: ASSYGLAGGPTDTQY
cdr3_length: 13; v_call: TRBV6-5; cdr3_aa: ASSFGQPQGQPQH
cdr3_length: 11; v_call: TRBV13; cdr3_aa: ASSLADIYGYT
cdr3_length: 14; v_call: TRBV18; cdr3_aa: ASSTTGTAIGNTIY
cdr3_length: 13; v_call: TRBV10-3; cdr3_aa: AISVGTGSTDTQY
cdr3_length: 11; v_call: TRBV2; cdr3_aa: ASIAGTSYEQY
cdr3_length: 14; v_call: TRBV7-3; cdr3_aa: ASSLTVAGYTGELF
cdr3_length: 9; v_call: TRBV6-1; cdr3_aa: ASNQGGEAF
cdr3_length: 12; v_call: TRBV21-1; cdr3_aa: ASSIRQGTYGYT